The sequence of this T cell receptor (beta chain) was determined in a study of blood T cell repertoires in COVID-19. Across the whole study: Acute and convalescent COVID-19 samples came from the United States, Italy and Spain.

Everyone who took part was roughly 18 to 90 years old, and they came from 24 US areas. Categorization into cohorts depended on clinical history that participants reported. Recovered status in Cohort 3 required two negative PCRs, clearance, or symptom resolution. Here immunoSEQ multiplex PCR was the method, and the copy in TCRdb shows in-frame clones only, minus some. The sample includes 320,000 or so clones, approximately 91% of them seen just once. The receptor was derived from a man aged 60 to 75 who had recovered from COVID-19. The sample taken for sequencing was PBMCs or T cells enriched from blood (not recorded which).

The CDR3 region has the DNA TGTGCCAGTCTCCGGGACAGGGTTACTTCACCCCTCCACTTT. Residues: CASLRDRVTSPLHF. The chain recombines TRBV2 with TRBJ1-6; 9 bases are shared with TRBD1. There are 14 residues in the CDR3. The germline V gene has CDR1 SNHLY and CDR2 FYNNEI. V lost 9 bases and J lost 9; bases outside the gene matches: 9.